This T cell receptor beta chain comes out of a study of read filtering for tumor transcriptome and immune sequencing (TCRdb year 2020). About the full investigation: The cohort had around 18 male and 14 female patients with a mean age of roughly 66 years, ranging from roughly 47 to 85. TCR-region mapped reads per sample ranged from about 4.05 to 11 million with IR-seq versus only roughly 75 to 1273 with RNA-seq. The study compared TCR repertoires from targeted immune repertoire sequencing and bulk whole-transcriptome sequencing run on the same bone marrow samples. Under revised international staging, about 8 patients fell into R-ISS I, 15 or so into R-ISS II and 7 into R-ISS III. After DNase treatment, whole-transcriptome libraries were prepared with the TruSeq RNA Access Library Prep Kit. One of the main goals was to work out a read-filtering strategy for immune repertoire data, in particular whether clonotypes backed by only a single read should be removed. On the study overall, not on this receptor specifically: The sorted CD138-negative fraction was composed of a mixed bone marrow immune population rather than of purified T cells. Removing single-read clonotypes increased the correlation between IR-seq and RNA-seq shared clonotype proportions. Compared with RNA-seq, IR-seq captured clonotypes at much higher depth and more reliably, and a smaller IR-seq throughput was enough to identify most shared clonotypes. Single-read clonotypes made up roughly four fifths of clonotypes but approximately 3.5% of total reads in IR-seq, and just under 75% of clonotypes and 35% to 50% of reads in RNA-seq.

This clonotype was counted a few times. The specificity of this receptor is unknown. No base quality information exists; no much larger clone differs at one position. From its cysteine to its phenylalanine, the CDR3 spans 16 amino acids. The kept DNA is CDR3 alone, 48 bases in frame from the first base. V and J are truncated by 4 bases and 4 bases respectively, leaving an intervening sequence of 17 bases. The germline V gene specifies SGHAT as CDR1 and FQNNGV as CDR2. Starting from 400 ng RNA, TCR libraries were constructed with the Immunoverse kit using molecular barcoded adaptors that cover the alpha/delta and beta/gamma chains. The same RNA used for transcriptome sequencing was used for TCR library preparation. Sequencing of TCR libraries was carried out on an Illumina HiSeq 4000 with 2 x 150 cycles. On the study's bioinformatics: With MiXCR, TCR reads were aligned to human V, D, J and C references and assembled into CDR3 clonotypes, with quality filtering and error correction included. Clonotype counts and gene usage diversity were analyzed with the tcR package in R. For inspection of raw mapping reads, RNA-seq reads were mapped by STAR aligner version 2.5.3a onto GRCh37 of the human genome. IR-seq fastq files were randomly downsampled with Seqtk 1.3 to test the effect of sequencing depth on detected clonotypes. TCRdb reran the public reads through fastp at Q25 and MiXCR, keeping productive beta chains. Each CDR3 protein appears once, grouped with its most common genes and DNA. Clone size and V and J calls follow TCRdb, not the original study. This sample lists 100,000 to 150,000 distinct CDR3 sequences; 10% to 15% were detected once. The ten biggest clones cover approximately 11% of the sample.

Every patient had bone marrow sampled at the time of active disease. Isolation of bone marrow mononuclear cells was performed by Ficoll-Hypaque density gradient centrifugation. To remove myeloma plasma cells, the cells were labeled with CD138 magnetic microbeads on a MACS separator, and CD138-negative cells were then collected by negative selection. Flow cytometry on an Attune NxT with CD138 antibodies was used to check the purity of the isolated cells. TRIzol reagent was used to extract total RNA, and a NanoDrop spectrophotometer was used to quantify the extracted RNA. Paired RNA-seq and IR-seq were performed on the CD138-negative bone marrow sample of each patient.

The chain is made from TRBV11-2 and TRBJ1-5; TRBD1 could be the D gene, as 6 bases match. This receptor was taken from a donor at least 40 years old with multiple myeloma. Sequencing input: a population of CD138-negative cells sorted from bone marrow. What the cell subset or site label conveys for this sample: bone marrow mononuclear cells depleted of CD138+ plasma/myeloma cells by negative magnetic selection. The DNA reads TGTGCCAGCAGCTCCGACGGGACACGGAATAATCAGCCCCAGCATTTT. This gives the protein CASSSDGTRNNQPQHF. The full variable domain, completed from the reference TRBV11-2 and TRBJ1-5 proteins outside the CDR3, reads EAGVAQSPRYKIIEKRQSVAFWCNPISGHATLYWYQQILGQGPKLLIQFQNNGVVDDSQLPKDRFSAERLKGVDSTLKIQPAKLEDSAVYLCASSSDGTRNNQPQHFGDGTRLSIL.